The 30 T cell receptor beta chains below come from one sample, sequenced in a study of cytotoxic CD8 clonotypes in ibrutinib-treated CLL. Data came from immunoSEQ multiplex PCR; TCRdb stores just in-frame clones and leaves some out. The sample carries nearly 300,000 clones, around 69% recorded once. The sequencing used PBMCs, collected at disease progression, from a patient treated with ibrutinib. The source of these receptors is a human donor with chronic lymphocytic leukemia.

V gene TRBV18 combines with J gene TRBJ1-2; 9 bases map to TRBD1. CDR3 length: 19 amino acids. V lost 1 base to trimming and J lost 0 bases; unmatched junction nucleotides: 12. Germline lookup yields CDR1 KGHSH and CDR2 LQKENI. CDR3 DNA sequence: TGTGCCAGCTCACCACTTCCGGGACAGGGAGTCGCCTCTAACTATGGCTACACCTTC. Translating it yields CASSPLPGQGVASNYGYTF. Full variable domain (rest looked up from reference TRBV18 and TRBJ1-2): NAGVMQNPRHLVRRRGQEARLRCSPMKGHSHVYWYRQLPEEGLKFMVYLQKENIIDESGMPKERFSAEFPKEGPSILRIQQVVRGDSAAYFCASSPLPGQGVASNYGYTFGSGTRLTVV.

The rearrangement joins TRBV11-1 to TRBJ2-1; D is ambiguous. The germline V and J ends were trimmed by 1 base and 0 bases, with 19 bases remaining between them. CDR1 and CDR2 (germline): SGHAT, FQDESV (reference sequence). The CDR3 spans 19 residues. The CDR3 loop is CASSLEETGPRSSYNEQFF. CDR3 DNA sequence: TGTGCCAGCAGCTTAGAGGAAACCGGCCCGAGAAGCTCCTACAATGAGCAGTTCTTC. Based on the CDR3 plus reference TRBV11-1 and TRBJ2-1, the full variable domain is EAEVAQSPRYKITEKSQAVAFWCDPISGHATLYWYRQILGQGPELLVQFQDESVVDDSQLPKDRFSAERLKGVDSTLKIQPAELGDSAMYLCASSLEETGPRSSYNEQFFGPGTRLTVL.

The rearrangement links TRBV4-1 to TRBJ2-7, with 10 bases aligning to TRBD2. Germline V lookup: CDR1 MGHRA, CDR2 YSYEKL. This CDR3 is built from 16 residues. V was pared by 0 bases and J by 3 bases, with 5 bases of the junction left unmatched. CDR3 nucleotide sequence: TGCGCCAGCAGCCAAGATCAAGCTAGCGGGAGCTACGAGCAGTACTTC. It is translated as CASSQDQASGSYEQYF.

With respect to this clone: Germline is not matched at one junction end, which may reflect a read error. This chain connects TRBV7-2 to TRBJ2-5; D is possibly TRBD2 (5 bases). Germline loops: CDR1 SGHTA, CDR2 FQGNSA. There are 12 residues in the CDR3. The CDR3 DNA is TGTGCCAGCACCCTCGGGCCCGCTCTCGGGAACTTC. Its translation is CASTLGPALGNF.

The rearrangement links TRBV9 to TRBJ1-4; D not certain. Germline V gene sequence: CDR1 SGDLS, CDR2 YYNGEE. The V gene lost 3 bases and the J gene lost 8 bases, with 11 bases spanning the gap. There are 13 residues in the CDR3. Written as DNA, the CDR3 is TGTGCCAGCAGCGGGGGTGGTGCAGAAAAACTGTTTTTT. It specifies CASSGGGAEKLFF.

This clone appeared a single time. V is TRBV2 and J is TRBJ2-1; D call uncertain. The germline V and J ends were trimmed by 4 bases and 6 bases, with 13 bases remaining between them. Germline CDR1 is SNHLY and CDR2 is FYNNEI. CDR3 length: 14 residues. DNA for the CDR3: TGTGCCAGCAGTGCGTTAGTGTCAGTCAATGAGCAGTTCTTC. Protein product: CASSALVSVNEQFF. The whole variable domain, filled in from reference TRBV2 and TRBJ2-1, reads EPEVTQTPSHQVTQMGQEVILRCVPISNHLYFYWYRQILGQKVEFLVSFYNNEISEKSEIFDDQFSVERPDGSNFTLKIRSTKLEDSAMYFCASSALVSVNEQFFGPGTRLTVL.

This clone was observed a few times. The rearrangement uses TRBV7-9 and TRBJ1-1; the D is unclear. Germline V gene data show CDR1 as SEHNR and CDR2 as FQNEAQ (reference sequence). CDR3 length: 14 residues. Trimming took off 5 bases at V and 3 bases at J, with 13 bases between the two ends. The CDR3 DNA is TGTGCCAGCAGCCGAGTTGGAACACACACTGAAGCTTTCTTT. It specifies CASSRVGTHTEAFF.

Here the CDR3 DNA reads TGCAGCGTTGGCCGGGCCGTCTACAATGAGCAGTTCTTC. It encodes CSVGRAVYNEQFF. J is TRBJ2-1 and V is TRBV29-1, with unresolved D. Looked up from germline, CDR1 is SQVTM and CDR2 is ANQGSEA. This CDR3 region has 13 residues. Trimming pared 4 bases from V and 3 bases from J, leaving 10 bases between.

This clone has just a few counts. V usage is TRBV27 and J usage is TRBJ1-3; tentatively, D is TRBD1 (5 bases). Looked up from germline, CDR1 is MNHEY and CDR2 is SMNVEV (reference sequence). The CDR3 consists of 15 residues. Trimming pared 4 bases from V and 4 bases from J, leaving 14 bases between. The chain's CDR3 is CASSSRGGGGNTIYF. CDR3 DNA sequence: TGTGCCAGCAGTTCGCGGGGGGGTGGGGGAAACACCATATATTTT.

This chain uses TRBV9 with TRBJ2-7, with 9 nucleotides matching TRBD1. Losses at the gene ends were 3 bases for V and 5 bases for J; bases not matched to a gene: 6. The CDR3 contains 14 residues. The germline V gene encodes CDR1 SGDLS and CDR2 YYNGEE. The CDR3 here is CASSGRDRAHEQYF. The CDR3 nucleotides read TGTGCCAGCAGCGGCCGGGACAGGGCCCACGAGCAGTACTTC.

Notes on this clone: At one end, the junction sequence differs from germline, possibly due to a read error. The chain joins TRBV27 to TRBJ2-7, with D possibly TRBD1 on 6 matching bases. This CDR3 is 13 amino acids long. CDR1 and CDR2 (germline): MNHEY, SMNVEV (reference sequence). In DNA, the CDR3 is TGTGCCAGCAGTTTCTTCAGGGGATACGGGCAGTACTTC. Its protein product is CASSFFRGYGQYF.

The chain is built from TRBV7-3 and TRBJ1-1; tentative D call: TRBD1 (6 bases). V lost 5 bases to trimming and J lost 4 bases, with 11 bases between them. Germline assignment: CDR1 SGHTA and CDR2 FQGTGA. This CDR3 contains 13 residues. Here the CDR3 DNA reads TGTGCCAGCAGCCAACAGGGAGGCACTGAAGCTTTCTTT. Its translation: CASSQQGGTEAFF. The entire variable domain, with the rest obtained from reference TRBV7-3 and TRBJ1-1, is as follows: GAGVSQTPSNKVTEKGKYVELRCDPISGHTALYWYRQSLGQGPEFLIYFQGTGAADDSGLPNDRFFAVRPEGSVSTLKIQRTERGDSAVYLCASSQQGGTEAFFGQGTRLTVV.

V is TRBV10-2 and J is TRBJ2-5; 16 bases agree with TRBD2. Looked up from germline, CDR1 is WSHSY and CDR2 is SAAADI. CDR3 length: 18 amino acids. V was pared by 6 bases and J by 5 bases, with 12 bases of the junction left unmatched. The CDR3 nucleotides read TGCGCCAGCAGGAAAGCCGGGACTAGCGGGGGGGCCAGGGAGACCCAGTACTTC. Protein product: CASRKAGTSGGARETQYF.

V gene TRBV6-5 combines with J gene TRBJ2-7; D is possibly TRBD1 (5 bases). This CDR3 comprises 14 residues. The ends were cut back, 2 bases at V and 2 bases at J, with 10 bases in the middle. Germline CDR1 and CDR2: MNHEY and SVGAGI. The CDR3 region is CASSYGAGAYEQYF. The CDR3 nucleotides are TGTGCCAGCAGTTACGGGGCAGGAGCCTACGAGCAGTACTTC.

The genes are TRBV7-8 and TRBJ2-5; 12 nucleotides align to TRBD2. CDR1 and CDR2 from the germline V gene are SGHVS and FQNEAQ. The CDR3 covers 16 residues. With V trimmed by 3 bases and J by 5 bases, 7 bases remained unmatched. Here the CDR3 reads CASSFPSGGARETQYF. The DNA for the CDR3 is TGTGCCAGCAGCTTTCCTAGCGGGGGGGCTCGGGAGACCCAGTACTTC. The full variable domain, in which reference TRBV7-8 and TRBJ2-5 provide the parts outside the CDR3, is GAGVSQSPRYKVAKRGQDVALRCDPISGHVSLFWYQQALGQGPEFLTYFQNEAQLDKSGLPSDRFFAERPEGSVSTLKIQRTQQEDSAVYLCASSFPSGGARETQYFGPGTRLLVL.

The V and J genes are TRBV4-2 and TRBJ1-5; TRBD1 is a possible D gene (6 bases). The CDR3 totals 16 residues. CDR1 LGHNA and CDR2 YNFKEQ come from the germline V gene. V gave up 0 bases and J gave up 2 bases, with 11 bases separating them. CDR3 DNA sequence: TGTGCCAGCAGCCAAGACCACAGGGTCGGCAATCAGCCCCAGCATTTT. Translated: CASSQDHRVGNQPQHF.

The CDR3 region is CASSLPSSSYNEQFF. The DNA for the CDR3 is TGTGCCAGCAGTTTACCGAGTAGCTCCTACAATGAGCAGTTCTTC. The chain is built from TRBV28 and TRBJ2-1; D unclear. The CDR3 loop spans 15 amino acids. The V gene lost 2 bases and the J gene lost 0 bases, with 8 bases spanning the gap. CDR1 is MDHEN and CDR2 is SYDVKM in the germline V gene.

J is TRBJ1-2 and V is TRBV29-1; possible D gene TRBD1, 5 bases. The germline gives CDR1 SQVTM, CDR2 ANQGSEA. CDR3 length: 13 amino acids. The V and J ends lost 6 bases and 8 bases respectively, with 19 bases between them. The CDR3 nucleotides are TGCAGCGTGCCCGGGCAGGGTGGGTACGGCTACACCTTC. Its protein product is CSVPGQGGYGYTF.

The chain joins TRBV4-1 to TRBJ2-1, with D possibly being TRBD2 (6 bases). V lost 0 bases, J lost 1 base, and 7 bases lay in between. Germline V gene data show CDR1 as MGHRA and CDR2 as YSYEKL. The length of the CDR3 is 15 residues. The CDR3: CASSQEGGSYNEQFF. For the CDR3, the DNA is TGCGCCAGCAGCCAAGAAGGAGGGTCCTACAATGAGCAGTTCTTC.

Only one count was recorded for this clone. The V call is TRBV12-2, the J call TRBJ2-3; TRBD2, the table's D call, was not compared with the DNA. TRBV12-2 is labeled a pseudogene. This CDR3 contains 19 residues. This chain's CDR3 is CASRFSLGSSGSTTDTQYF. CDR3 nucleotides: TGTGCAAGTCGCTTCTCGCTCGGTTCTAGCGGGAGCACCACAGATACGCAGTATTTT.

This chain links TRBV9 with TRBJ2-1; 7 bases line up with TRBD2. V shed 7 bases and J 7 bases; nucleotides not matched to a gene: 2. Per the germline V gene, CDR1 is SGDLS and CDR2 is YYNGEE. The CDR3 runs to 11 residues. CDR3 sequence (DNA): TGTGCCAGCGCCGGGGGGAATGAGCAGTTCTTC. Translating gives CASAGGNEQFF.

V is TRBV5-6 and J is TRBJ2-3, with D tentatively TRBD1 (6 bases). Between the trimmed V and J ends, which lost 3 bases and 2 bases, there was a span of 22 bases. The germline V gene encodes CDR1 SGHDT and CDR2 YYEEEE. This CDR3 contains 18 residues. The CDR3 reads CASSSYYPTGIYTDTQYF. CDR3 nucleotides: TGTGCCAGCAGCTCTTACTATCCGACAGGTATTTACACAGATACGCAGTATTTT.

V usage is TRBV18 and J usage is TRBJ1-1; D remains unclear. Germline V gene lookup returns CDR1 KGHSH and CDR2 LQKENI. Trimming cost V 6 bases and J 1 base, with 12 bases left between them. This CDR3 is built from 14 residues. The CDR3 region is CASSPVTRNTEAFF. Written as DNA, the CDR3 is TGTGCCAGCTCCCCGGTGACAAGGAACACTGAAGCTTTCTTT.

The chain joins TRBV23-1 to TRBJ1-2; D is perhaps TRBD1 (6 bases). TRBV23-1 is annotated as an ORF whose role is uncertain. The CDR3 consists of 14 residues. With 1 base removed from V and 8 bases from J, the gap between germline ends came to 14 bases. The CDR3 is CASSQLVRGEGYTF. Here the CDR3 DNA reads TGCGCCAGCAGTCAATTAGTCAGGGGAGAGGGCTACACCTTC.

This sequence joins TRBV2 and TRBJ1-2; a weak D match, TRBD1 (5 bases). V lost 10 bases, J lost 4 bases, and 22 bases lay in between. Germline CDR1 reads SNHLY; CDR2 reads FYNNEI. This CDR3 has 15 amino acids. The CDR3: CATPSGRGLVYGYTF. The CDR3 DNA is TGTGCCACCCCCTCGGGGAGGGGTTTGGTCTATGGCTACACCTTC.

V and J are TRBV10-3 and TRBJ1-5; TRBD1 is a possible D gene (5 bases). CDR3 length equals 12 residues. Germline values: CDR1 ENHRY, CDR2 SYGVKD. The CDR3 loop reads CASGGSNQPQHF. In DNA, the CDR3 is TGTGCATCGGGGGGTAGCAATCAGCCCCAGCATTTT.

This chain links TRBV7-3 with TRBJ2-3; D not resolved. Per germline, CDR1 SGHTA and CDR2 FQGTGA. Trimming left V 3 bases short and J 4 bases short, with 8 bases between. The CDR3 has 13 amino acids. The chain's CDR3 is CASSFSEADTQYF. DNA of the CDR3: TGTGCCAGCAGCTTCTCAGAGGCAGATACGCAGTATTTT.

This clone was counted at least ten times. V usage is TRBV9 and J usage is TRBJ1-1; D gene ambiguous. Trimming stripped 1 base from V and 6 bases from J, with 16 bases between. The CDR3 length is 15 residues. Germline V gives CDR1 SGDLS, CDR2 YYNGEE. CDR3 sequence: CASSVLHTGRAEAFF. The CDR3 DNA sequence: TGTGCCAGCAGCGTACTCCATACCGGACGGGCTGAAGCTTTCTTT.

Comments on this clone: An end of the junction does not agree with germline; a read error may underlie this. The chain uses TRBV7-8 and TRBJ2-7, with 7 bases fitting TRBD1. Germline V gene data show CDR1 as SGHVS and CDR2 as FQNEAQ. The CDR3 is made up of 12 amino acids. The chain's CDR3 is CASGGSRQGKDF. The CDR3 DNA reads TGTGCCAGCGGGGGTAGTAGACAGGGTAAGGACTTC.

The chain couples TRBV13 to TRBJ1-1; no clear D. Trimming pared 5 bases from V and 10 bases from J, leaving 14 bases between. Germline CDR1 is PRHDT and CDR2 is FYEKMQ (reference sequence). CDR3 length: 12 residues. As DNA, the CDR3 is TGTGCCAGCAGCCTCTCCTCCCTGGGAGCTTTCTTT. This gives the protein CASSLSSLGAFF. The whole variable domain, remainder taken from reference TRBV13 and TRBJ1-1, is AAGVIQSPRHLIKEKRETATLKCYPIPRHDTVYWYQQGPGQDPQFLISFYEKMQSDKGSIPDRFSAQQFSDYHSELNMSSLELGDSALYFCASSLSSLGAFFGQGTRLTVV.